The 22 T cell receptor beta chains listed next were all sequenced from one sample in a study of technical replicates of blood from a few donors (dated by TCRdb to between 2016 and 2019). The method behind the library was the immunoSEQ multiplex PCR assay. In its TCRdb copy, this immuneACCESS table keeps in-frame sequences only and misses some clones. Where compared with another copy, unresolved V genes explain less than half of these, and the others have no known cause. A total of 74,000 or so clones appear in this sample, roughly 91% of them only once. The ten largest clones take up about 0.4% of the sample. The specimen was T cells isolated from PBMCs. The receptors originated from a human donor in good health.

The CDR3 DNA reads as TGTGCCAGCAGTTTATCCAAAATAGAGACCCAGTACTTC. It translates to CASSLSKIETQYF. V usage is TRBV27 and J usage is TRBJ2-5, with D hard to call. V lost 0 bases to trimming and J lost 4 bases, with 6 bases between them. The CDR3 covers 13 residues. Germline V gives CDR1 MNHEY, CDR2 SMNVEV (reference sequence).

The CDR3 region has the DNA TGTGCCAGTCGCCGGGACAGGGGGTACGAGCAGTACTTC. Protein product: CASRRDRGYEQYF. This chain connects TRBV19 to TRBJ2-7; 11 nucleotides match TRBD1. The V and J ends lost 8 bases and 4 bases, in that order; junction bases with no gene match: 4. CDR1 is LNHDA, CDR2 SQIVND, per germline (reference sequence). CDR3 length: 13 amino acids.

The genes are TRBV6-9 and TRBJ1-2; tentatively, D is TRBD1 (5 bases). V was trimmed by 5 bases and J by 8 bases, leaving 21 bases between them. The CDR3 length is 15 residues. CDR1 is MNHGY and CDR2 is SVAAGI in the germline V gene. This CDR3 reads CASSPTPGEVEGYTF. The DNA of the CDR3 is TGTGCCAGCAGTCCAACTCCGGGGGAGGTGGAGGGCTACACCTTC.

This sequence joins TRBV7-9 and TRBJ1-2; D gene ambiguous. In germline, CDR1 is SEHNR, CDR2 FQNEAQ (reference sequence). Trimming removed 0 bases at V and 5 bases at J, with 25 bases between. The CDR3 consists of 19 residues. The CDR3 DNA sequence: TGTGCCAGCAGCTTAGCGCTCTCCACTACAAGGATTCATCAATATGGCTACACCTTC. It specifies CASSLALSTTRIHQYGYTF. Complete variable domain (other parts from reference TRBV7-9 and TRBJ1-2): DTGVSQNPRHKITKRGQNVTFRCDPISEHNRLYWYRQTLGQGPEFLTYFQNEAQLEKSRLLSDRFSAERPKGSFSTLEIQRTEQGDSAMYLCASSLALSTTRIHQYGYTFGSGTRLTVV.

V gene TRBV30 combines with J gene TRBJ1-3; the D is unclear. V was cut by 4 bases and J by 4 bases, with 8 bases left in between. This CDR3 is built from 12 residues. The germline V gene encodes CDR1 GTSNPN and CDR2 SVGIG (reference sequence). CDR3 nucleotide sequence: TGTGCCTGGACGCCAGGAGGAAACACCATATATTTT. Residues: CAWTPGGNTIYF.

In DNA form, the CDR3 reads TGTGCCAGCAGCCAAGACGTACAAGATACGCAGTATTTT. Translated, it gives CASSQDVQDTQYF. The gene calls are TRBV4-2 and TRBJ2-3; no reliable D call. Trimming took off 0 bases at V and 5 bases at J, with 6 bases between the two ends. The CDR3 is 13 residues long. Germline V gene lookup returns CDR1 LGHNA and CDR2 YNFKEQ.

The chain carries TRBV7-3 and TRBJ1-1; TRBD1 is a possible D gene (5 bases). Germline CDR1 SGHTA, CDR2 FQGTGA. This CDR3 is 16 amino acids long. The V end lost 2 bases, the J end lost 4 bases, and 17 bases lay between the germline ends. The CDR3 region is CASSLRGGALSTEAFF. CDR3 nucleotide sequence: TGTGCCAGCAGCTTACGGGGAGGGGCGCTATCCACTGAAGCTTTCTTT.

The sample holds one count of this clone. The chain employs TRBV27 and TRBJ2-1; D not resolved. Germline V gives CDR1 MNHEY, CDR2 SMNVEV (reference sequence). This CDR3 has 14 residues. The ends were cut back, 3 bases at V and 3 bases at J, with 9 bases in the middle. The CDR3 DNA reads TGTGCCAGCAGTTTTAGCCTAGGCTACAATGAGCAGTTCTTC. Protein product: CASSFSLGYNEQFF.

This chain connects TRBV2 to TRBJ2-7; 13 nucleotides align to TRBD2. CDR3 length: 15 amino acids. Germline lookup yields CDR1 SNHLY and CDR2 FYNNEI. The V segment lost 6 bases and the J segment 6 bases; nucleotides outside the gene matches: 8. The CDR3 DNA is TGTGCCAGCAGCGAAACTAGCGGGAGGGCGATCGAGCAGTACTTC. Translated: CASSETSGRAIEQYF.

V is TRBV7-2 and J is TRBJ2-3; D uncertain. Germline assignment: CDR1 SGHTA and CDR2 FQGNSA. V shed 3 bases and J shed 8 bases, with 21 bases lying between them. The CDR3 loop spans 16 amino acids. The CDR3 region has the DNA TGTGCCAGCAGCTTTTATCTGCGCGGTGTCCCGGTTACGCAGTATTTT. It specifies CASSFYLRGVPVTQYF. Together with reference TRBV7-2 and TRBJ2-3, the CDR3 gives the full variable domain: GAGVSQSPSNKVTEKGKDVELRCDPISGHTALYWYRQSLGQGLEFLIYFQGNSAPDKSGLPSDRFSAERTGGSVSTLTIQRTQQEDSAVYLCASSFYLRGVPVTQYFGPGTRLTVL.

The V call is TRBV4-3, the J call TRBJ2-5; 10 bases are a match to TRBD2. The CDR3 length is 18 residues. V lost 1 base, J lost 1 base, and 9 bases stayed unmatched. Germline assignment: CDR1 LGHNA and CDR2 YSLEER. The CDR3 nucleotides read TGCGCCAGCAGCCAAGGCCTACTAGCGGGGATAACCCAAGAGACCCAGTACTTC. It yields the protein CASSQGLLAGITQETQYF.

V usage is TRBV19 and J usage is TRBJ2-1; no clear D. Germline loops: CDR1 LNHDA, CDR2 SQIVND (reference sequence). The CDR3 covers 10 residues. V lost 7 bases and J 10 bases, leaving 8 bases between the germline ends. CDR3 amino acids: CASNVSEQFF. Here the CDR3 DNA reads TGTGCCAGTAACGTGAGCGAGCAGTTCTTC. Full variable domain (outside the CDR3, taken from reference TRBV19 and TRBJ2-1): DGGITQSPKYLFRKEGQNVTLSCEQNLNHDAMYWYRQDPGQGLRLIYYSQIVNDFQKGDIAEGYSVSREKKESFPLTVTSAQKNPTAFYLCASNVSEQFFGPGTRLTVL.

In this sample, this clone is medium-sized. V is TRBV30 and J is TRBJ1-2, with a possible D match to TRBD1 (5 bases). In germline, CDR1 is GTSNPN, CDR2 SVGIG (reference sequence). CDR3 length: 13 amino acids. With 3 bases removed from V and 8 bases from J, the gap between germline ends came to 16 bases. The CDR3 protein is CAWSPGGGKGYTF. The CDR3 DNA reads TGTGCCTGGAGCCCCGGGGGGGGTAAGGGCTACACCTTC.

This clone appeared a few times. The rearrangement uses TRBV19 and TRBJ2-7; 12 nucleotides agree with TRBD2. This CDR3 contains 16 residues. Trimming removed 5 bases from V and 4 bases from J; junction bases left unmatched: 9. Germline values: CDR1 LNHDA, CDR2 SQIVND (reference sequence). The CDR3 DNA is TGTGCCAGTAGTTCCCTAGCGGGAGGGCCGAGTTACGAGCAGTACTTC. Translated, it gives CASSSLAGGPSYEQYF.

The rearrangement joins TRBV6-5 to TRBJ2-5, with TRBD2 as a possible D gene (7 bases). CDR3 size: 16 residues. Trimming took off 4 bases at V and 6 bases at J, with 21 bases between the two ends. The germline V gene encodes CDR1 MNHEY and CDR2 SVGAGI. This CDR3 is CASSSERGHGVKTQYF. The CDR3 nucleotides read TGTGCCAGCAGTTCTGAGCGGGGACACGGGGTAAAGACCCAGTACTTC.

Note on this clone: A read error may account for a junction end that differs from germline. The chain couples TRBV14 to TRBJ2-3; D might be TRBD2 (5 bases). Germline assignment: CDR1 SGHDN and CDR2 FVKESK. The CDR3 loop spans 14 amino acids. The DNA of the CDR3 is TGTGCCAGCAGTCAAGTTAGCGGCACAGATACGCAGTATTTT. It codes for CASSQVSGTDTQYF.

This sequence joins TRBV2 and TRBJ1-4; TRBD1 matches 7 bases. Germline CDR1 is SNHLY and CDR2 is FYNNEI. Germline trimming cut 7 bases from V and 6 bases from J; bases unmatched to any gene: 5. The CDR3 loop spans 13 amino acids. CDR3 protein: CASTRGGYEKLFF. The CDR3 coding sequence is TGTGCCAGCACCCGAGGGGGCTATGAAAAACTGTTTTTT.

The gene calls are TRBV30 and TRBJ1-3, with 7 bases that match TRBD1. The CDR3 runs to 15 residues. Germline V lookup: CDR1 GTSNPN, CDR2 SVGIG (reference sequence). With 2 bases clipped from V and 0 bases from J, the junction kept 4 bases outside the gene matches. As DNA, the CDR3 is TGTGCCTGGAGTCAGTGGGACAGCTCTGGAAACACCATATATTTT. It translates to CAWSQWDSSGNTIYF.

The rearrangement joins TRBV19 to TRBJ2-2, with TRBD2 identical over 10 bases. The V and J ends lost 3 bases and 5 bases, in that order; junction bases with no gene match: 6. CDR3 size: 16 residues. Germline V lookup: CDR1 LNHDA, CDR2 SQIVND (reference sequence). The CDR3 sequence is CASSIRTSGITGELFF. The CDR3 bases are TGTGCCAGTAGTATCAGAACTAGCGGGATAACCGGGGAGCTGTTTTTT.

This chain connects TRBV7-2 to TRBJ2-7, with D possibly matching TRBD1 (6 bases). CDR3 length equals 14 residues. The germline CDR1 and CDR2 sequences are SGHTA and FQGNSA. Between the trimmed V and J ends, which lost 5 bases and 2 bases, there was a span of 13 bases. Here the CDR3 DNA reads TGTGCCAGCAGCAAACAGGGAAACGCCTACGAGCAGTACTTC. Encoded protein: CASSKQGNAYEQYF.

V gene TRBV28 combines with J gene TRBJ1-1; 9 bases are a match to TRBD1. Germline lookup yields CDR1 MDHEN and CDR2 SYDVKM. The CDR3 contains 13 residues. Unmatched junction bases numbered 6, after V lost 8 bases and J lost 5 bases. The CDR3 sequence is CASLGQGVTEAFF. CDR3 DNA sequence: TGTGCCAGCCTGGGACAGGGAGTTACTGAAGCTTTCTTT.

The table lists this clone with a count of one. The rearrangement uses TRBV4-1 and TRBJ1-4; D is ambiguous. V shed 1 base and J shed 7 bases, with 10 bases lying between them. The CDR3 runs 14 residues. Germline V lookup: CDR1 MGHRA, CDR2 YSYEKL. The CDR3 region is CASSQVEGSEKLFF. CDR3 nucleotide sequence: TGCGCCAGCAGCCAAGTTGAGGGTTCTGAAAAACTGTTTTTT.